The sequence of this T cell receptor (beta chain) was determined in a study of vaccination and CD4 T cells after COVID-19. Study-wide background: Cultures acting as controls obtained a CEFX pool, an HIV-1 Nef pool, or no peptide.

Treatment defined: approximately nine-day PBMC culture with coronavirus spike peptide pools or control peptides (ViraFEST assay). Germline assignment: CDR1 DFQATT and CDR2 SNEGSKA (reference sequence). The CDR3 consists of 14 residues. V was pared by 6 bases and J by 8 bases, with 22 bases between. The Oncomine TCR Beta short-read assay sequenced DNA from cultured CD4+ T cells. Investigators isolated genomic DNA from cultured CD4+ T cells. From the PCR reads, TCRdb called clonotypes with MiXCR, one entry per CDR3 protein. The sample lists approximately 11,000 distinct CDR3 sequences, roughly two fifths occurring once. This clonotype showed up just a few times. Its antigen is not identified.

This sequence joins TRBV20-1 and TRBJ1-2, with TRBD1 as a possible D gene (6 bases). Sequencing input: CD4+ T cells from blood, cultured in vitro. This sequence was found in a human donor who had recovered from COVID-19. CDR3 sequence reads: CSARTDPAGGGYTF. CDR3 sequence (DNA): TGCAGTGCCAGGACAGACCCTGCGGGGGGGGGCTACACCTTC.